This TCR beta chain stems from a study of T cells in Graves' hyperthyroidism and ophthalmopathy (dated by TCRdb to the late 2010s). The study in broad terms: Peripheral blood samples were taken at the time of initial diagnosis, prior to any treatment. A discovery cohort of roughly 96 patients, 43 with Graves' ophthalmopathy and about 58 with stable Graves' hyperthyroidism, was used to find distinguishing TCR V-J signatures. Whether ophthalmopathy could be predicted prospectively was tested in an independent validation cohort made up of roughly 19 hyperthyroidism patients plus 17 patients who later progressed to ophthalmopathy. The approximately 97 discovery patients were randomly divided into training and test sets at a 7:3 ratio. The study also compared thyroid tissue and blood T-cell repertoires from five or six Graves' hyperthyroidism patients. Once sampling was done, hyperthyroidism patients were given methimazole at a starting dose of 30 mg daily, whereas ophthalmopathy patients were given high-dose intravenous methylprednisolone. According to the paper, TCR Vbeta CDR3 sequencing was carried out on more than 120 peripheral blood samples, which came from fewer than 50 ophthalmopathy, approximately 78 hyperthyroidism and approximately 17 progressor patients.

Amplification of TCR beta CDR3 regions was carried out from RNA transcripts. The first round of RT-PCR for the TCR CDR3 was performed with the HTBI primer set and the Qiagen OneStep RT-PCR kit. Libraries were constructed in a second round of multiplex PCR, after which size selection and purification were carried out. Paired-end sequencing of the libraries was performed with 100 bp reads on an Illumina HiSeq2000. On the authors' methods: SOAPnuke was used to process the raw data, removing reads that contained adapters or uncalled bases, had a mean Phred below 15, or lacked an exact match to the constant primer or identifier. High-quality paired reads were merged with COPE v1.2.5, and unique nucleotide sequences were defined as clonotypes. MiTCR v1.1 was used to align clonotypes to the IMGT TRBV, TRBD and TRBJ reference segments. Analysis was restricted to V-J combinations with a frequency above 0.0001, which covered roughly 99% of repertoires. A TCS score was defined as the ratio of F50 (clonal expansion) to E x V (chaos), with BLOSUM62-based TCRdist applied between CDR3 peptides within each V-J. Welch's t-statistics and random forest reduced fewer than 550 V-J features to around 14, which were used in a naive Bayes classifier (R e1071). TCRdb cleaned the public reads at Q25 with fastp, built clones with MiXCR and kept in-frame beta chains. Each entry merges the rows of one CDR3 protein and shows their most common DNA and genes. It is TCRdb's table, rather than the study itself, that gives the V and J calls and clone size. The sample table records about 350,000 distinct CDR3 sequences; roughly 13% of these occur just once. 34% of the sample rests with the top ten.

Results and caveats for the whole study, not just this receptor: Most expanded thyroid clonotypes (frequency above 0.001) were also found in blood, which suggests that blood repertoires may mirror thyroid immune responses. No statistical method was used to fix the sample size in advance, and group allocation was not hidden from the investigators. A 13 V-J signature model separated ophthalmopathy from stable hyperthyroidism, with about 88% sensitivity and about 81% specificity in cross-validation and 80%/75% in testing. In validation, the model predicted progression to ophthalmopathy with just under 71% sensitivity and roughly 75% specificity, a median of about 6 months before onset.

This clonotype was observed at least ten times. The antigen this receptor binds is unknown. The sample holds no much larger clone one base away, and base qualities are not on file. Ophthalmopathy patients had moderately to severely active disease, with a Clinical Activity Score of 3 or more, a NOSPECS grade of 4 or more, and a disease duration of less than 3 months. Exclusion was applied to patients with uncontrolled infections, other autoimmune diseases, pregnancy or lactation. Diagnoses relied on clinical symptoms, serum thyroxine and TRAb, thyroid ultrasound and orbital computed tomography. PBMCs were isolated from 8 to 10 ml of fresh peripheral blood by Ficoll-Paque density gradient centrifugation. Trizol reagent was used to extract total RNA, and RNA quality was then checked on an Agilent 2100 Bioanalyzer. CDR1 and CDR2, looked up from the germline V gene (reference sequence), are MNHEY and SMNVEV. Inclusive of the bounding cysteine and phenylalanine, the CDR3 is 15 residues long. Of all the DNA, just the CDR3 is kept, 45 bases in frame from base 1. Deletion took 0 bases off V and 4 bases off J, with a span of 12 bases between the germline ends.

The receptor was isolated from a woman aged 40 to 55 with Graves' ophthalmopathy. The chain is encoded by TRBV27 joined to TRBJ2-5; the D call could be TRBD1 or TRBD2, with each sharing 5 bases. Sequenced: blood. The CDR3 reads as follows: CASSLSPSGGETQYF. The DNA is as follows: TGTGCCAGCAGTTTATCCCCCAGTGGGGGAGAGACCCAGTACTTC.